The T cell receptor (beta chain) described here comes from a study of blood T cell repertoires in COVID-19. Across the study: The United States, Italy and Spain provided the acute and convalescent COVID-19 samples. PBMCs, B-cell-depleted T cells, or T cells provided the cDNA or gDNA that made up the material.

The V end was cut by 3 bases, the J end by 2 bases, with 11 bases between. The CDR3 extends over 16 amino acids. CDR1 is MNHNY and CDR2 is SVGAGI in the germline V gene (reference sequence). Study processing details: How many nucleated cells were present was estimated from reference gene primer amplification. The table came from immunoSEQ multiplex PCR; TCRdb's copy has only in-frame clones and leaves some out. V and J calls and clone size are those listed in that table; D and trimming were worked out from the DNA. The top ten hold about 12% of the sample, which has some 74,000 clones, approximately 80% seen once.

This TCR derives from a human donor in a cohort sampled during active COVID-19. Source material: peripheral blood. This chain joins TRBV6-6 and TRBJ2-6; perhaps TRBD1 as D (5 bases). The CDR3 reads CASSYLTVAGANVLTF. As DNA, the CDR3 is TGTGCCAGCAGTTATTTGACAGTAGCTGGGGCCAACGTCCTGACTTTC.